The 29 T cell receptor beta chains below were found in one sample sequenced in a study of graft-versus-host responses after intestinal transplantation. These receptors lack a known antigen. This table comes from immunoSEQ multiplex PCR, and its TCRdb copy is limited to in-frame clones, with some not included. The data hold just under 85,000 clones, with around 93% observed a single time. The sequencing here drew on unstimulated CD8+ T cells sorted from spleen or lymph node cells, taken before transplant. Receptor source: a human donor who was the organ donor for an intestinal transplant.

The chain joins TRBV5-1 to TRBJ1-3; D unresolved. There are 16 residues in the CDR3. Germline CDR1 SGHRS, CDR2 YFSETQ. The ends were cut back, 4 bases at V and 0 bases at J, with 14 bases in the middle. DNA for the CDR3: TGCGCCAGCAGCCCCAATCCGGGTTACTCTGGAAACACCATATATTTT. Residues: CASSPNPGYSGNTIYF.

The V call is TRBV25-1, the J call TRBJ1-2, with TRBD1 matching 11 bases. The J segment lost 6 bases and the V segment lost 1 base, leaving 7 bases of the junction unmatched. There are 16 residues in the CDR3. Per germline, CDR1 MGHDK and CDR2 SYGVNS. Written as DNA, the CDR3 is TGTGCCAGCAGTGAATCCCGGACAGGGGGCGTTGATGGCTACACCTTC. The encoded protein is CASSESRTGGVDGYTF.

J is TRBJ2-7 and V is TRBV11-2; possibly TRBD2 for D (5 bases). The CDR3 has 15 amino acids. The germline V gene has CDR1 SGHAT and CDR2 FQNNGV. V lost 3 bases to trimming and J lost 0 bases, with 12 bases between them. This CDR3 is CASSFEAAASYEQYF. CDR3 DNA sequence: TGTGCCAGCAGCTTTGAAGCGGCAGCCTCCTACGAGCAGTACTTC.

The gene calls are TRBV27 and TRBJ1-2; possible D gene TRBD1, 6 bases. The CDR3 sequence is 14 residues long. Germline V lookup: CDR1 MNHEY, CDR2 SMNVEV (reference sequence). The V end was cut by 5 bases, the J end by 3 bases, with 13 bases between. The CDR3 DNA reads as TGTGCCAGCAGTAGGGAACAGGGTGACTATGGCTACACCTTC. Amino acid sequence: CASSREQGDYGYTF.

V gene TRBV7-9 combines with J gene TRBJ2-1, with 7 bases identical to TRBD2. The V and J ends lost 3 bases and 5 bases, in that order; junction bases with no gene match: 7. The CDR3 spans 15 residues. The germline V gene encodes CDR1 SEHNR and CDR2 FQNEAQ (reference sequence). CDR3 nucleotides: TGTGCCAGCAGCTTTAGTCTAGCGGAAAACAATGAGCAGTTCTTC. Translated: CASSFSLAENNEQFF. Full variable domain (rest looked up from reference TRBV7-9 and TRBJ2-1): DTGVSQNPRHKITKRGQNVTFRCDPISEHNRLYWYRQTLGQGPEFLTYFQNEAQLEKSRLLSDRFSAERPKGSFSTLEIQRTEQGDSAMYLCASSFSLAENNEQFFGPGTRLTVL.

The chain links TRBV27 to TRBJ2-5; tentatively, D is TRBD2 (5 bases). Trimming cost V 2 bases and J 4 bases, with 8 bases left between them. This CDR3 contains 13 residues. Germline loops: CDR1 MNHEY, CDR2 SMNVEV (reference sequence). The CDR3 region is CASSLREGETQYF. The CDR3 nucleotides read TGTGCCAGCAGTTTACGGGAAGGAGAGACCCAGTACTTC.

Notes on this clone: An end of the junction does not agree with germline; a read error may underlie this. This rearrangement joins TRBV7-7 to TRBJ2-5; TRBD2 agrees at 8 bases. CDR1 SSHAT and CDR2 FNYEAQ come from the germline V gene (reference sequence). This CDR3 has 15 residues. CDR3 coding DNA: TGTGCTAGCAGCTATAGCGGGGAACCCCAAGAGACCCAGTACTTC. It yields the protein CASSYSGEPQETQYF.

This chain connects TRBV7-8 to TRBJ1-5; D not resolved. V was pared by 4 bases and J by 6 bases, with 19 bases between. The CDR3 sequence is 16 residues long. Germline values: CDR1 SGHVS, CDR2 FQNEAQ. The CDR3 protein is CASSSRIQVPSQPQHF. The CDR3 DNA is TGTGCCAGCAGCTCCCGGATTCAGGTTCCGAGTCAGCCCCAGCATTTT. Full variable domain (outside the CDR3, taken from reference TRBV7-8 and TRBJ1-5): GAGVSQSPRYKVAKRGQDVALRCDPISGHVSLFWYQQALGQGPEFLTYFQNEAQLDKSGLPSDRFFAERPEGSVSTLKIQRTQQEDSAVYLCASSSRIQVPSQPQHFGDGTRLSIL.

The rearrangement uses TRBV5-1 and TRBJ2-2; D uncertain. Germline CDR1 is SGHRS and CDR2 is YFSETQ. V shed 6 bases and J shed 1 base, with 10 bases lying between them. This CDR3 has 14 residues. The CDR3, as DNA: TGCGCCAGCATGGAACAGATGAACACCGGGGAGCTGTTTTTT. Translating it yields CASMEQMNTGELFF.

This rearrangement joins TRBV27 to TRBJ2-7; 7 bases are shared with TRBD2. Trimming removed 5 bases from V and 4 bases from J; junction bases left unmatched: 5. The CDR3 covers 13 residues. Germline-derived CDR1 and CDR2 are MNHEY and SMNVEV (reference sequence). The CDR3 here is CASSPGGLYEQYF. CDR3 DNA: TGTGCCAGCAGTCCGGGGGGACTTTACGAGCAGTACTTC.

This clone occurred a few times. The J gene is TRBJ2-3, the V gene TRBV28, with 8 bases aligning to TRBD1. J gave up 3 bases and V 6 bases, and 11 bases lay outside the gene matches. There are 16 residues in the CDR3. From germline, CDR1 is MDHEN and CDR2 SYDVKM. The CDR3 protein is CASSHRGSYGTDTQYF. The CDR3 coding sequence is TGTGCCAGCAGCCACAGGGGGTCGTATGGTACAGATACGCAGTATTTT.

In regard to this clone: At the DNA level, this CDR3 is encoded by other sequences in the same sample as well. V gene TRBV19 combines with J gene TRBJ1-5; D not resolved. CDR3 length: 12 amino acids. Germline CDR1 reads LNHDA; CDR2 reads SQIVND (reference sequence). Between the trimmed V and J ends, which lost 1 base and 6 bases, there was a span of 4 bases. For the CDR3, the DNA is TGTGCCAGTAGTATAGGTAGTCAGCCCCAGCATTTT. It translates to CASSIGSQPQHF. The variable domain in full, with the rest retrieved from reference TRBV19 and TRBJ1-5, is DGGITQSPKYLFRKEGQNVTLSCEQNLNHDAMYWYRQDPGQGLRLIYYSQIVNDFQKGDIAEGYSVSREKKESFPLTVTSAQKNPTAFYLCASSIGSQPQHFGDGTRLSIL.

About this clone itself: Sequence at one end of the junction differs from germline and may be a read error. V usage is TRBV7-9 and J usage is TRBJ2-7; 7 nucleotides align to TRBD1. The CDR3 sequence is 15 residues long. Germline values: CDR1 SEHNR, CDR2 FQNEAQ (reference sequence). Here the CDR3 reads CASSLYRGHSYGQYF. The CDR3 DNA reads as TGTGCCAGCAGCCTTTACAGGGGCCACTCCTACGGGCAGTACTTC.

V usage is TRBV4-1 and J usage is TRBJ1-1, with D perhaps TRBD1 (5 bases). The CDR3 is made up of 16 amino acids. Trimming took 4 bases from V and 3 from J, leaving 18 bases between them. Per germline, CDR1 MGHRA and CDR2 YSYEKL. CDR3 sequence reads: CASSRGPGVGDTEAFF. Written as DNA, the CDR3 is TGCGCCAGCAGCCGCGGCCCGGGGGTGGGGGACACTGAAGCTTTCTTT.

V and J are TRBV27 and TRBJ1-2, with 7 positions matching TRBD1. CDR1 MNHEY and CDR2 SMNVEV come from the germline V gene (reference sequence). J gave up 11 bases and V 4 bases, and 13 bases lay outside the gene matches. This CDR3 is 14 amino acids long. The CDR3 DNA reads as TGTGCCAGCAGTTCACAGGGGTTCACATCGGGTTACACCTTC. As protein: CASSSQGFTSGYTF.

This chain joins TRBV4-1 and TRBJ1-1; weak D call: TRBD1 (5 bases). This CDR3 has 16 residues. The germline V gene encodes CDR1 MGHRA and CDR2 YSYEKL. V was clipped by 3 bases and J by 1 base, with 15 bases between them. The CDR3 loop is CASSHPGRLTNTEAFF. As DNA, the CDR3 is TGCGCCAGCAGCCACCCGGGGCGGCTGACGAACACTGAAGCTTTCTTT.

The CDR3 here is CASSYTSGNTIYF. CDR3 DNA: TGTGCCAGCAGCTACACATCTGGAAACACCATATATTTT. This rearrangement joins TRBV11-2 to TRBJ1-3; no clear D. The CDR3 is 13 amino acids. V was clipped by 4 bases and J by 1 base, with 5 bases between them. The germline V gene encodes CDR1 SGHAT and CDR2 FQNNGV.

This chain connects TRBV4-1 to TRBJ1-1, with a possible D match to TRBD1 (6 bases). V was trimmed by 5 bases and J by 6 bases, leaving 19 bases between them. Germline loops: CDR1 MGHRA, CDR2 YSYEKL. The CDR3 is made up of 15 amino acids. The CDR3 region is CASSGRDISVPEAFF. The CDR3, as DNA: TGCGCCAGCAGCGGCCGGGACATCAGCGTCCCTGAAGCTTTCTTT.

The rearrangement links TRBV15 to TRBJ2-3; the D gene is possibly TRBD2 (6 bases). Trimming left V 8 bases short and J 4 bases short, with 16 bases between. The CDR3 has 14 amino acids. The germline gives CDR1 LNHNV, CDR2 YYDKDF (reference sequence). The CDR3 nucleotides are TGTGCCACCTTAGGGACTGAAAAACCAGATACGCAGTATTTT. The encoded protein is CATLGTEKPDTQYF.

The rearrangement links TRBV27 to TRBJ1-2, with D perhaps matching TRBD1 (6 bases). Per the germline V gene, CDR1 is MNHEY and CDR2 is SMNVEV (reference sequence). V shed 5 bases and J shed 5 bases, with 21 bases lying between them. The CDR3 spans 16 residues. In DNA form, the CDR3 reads TGTGCCAGCAGTCCCGGGACACCCTCCTTGGTATATGGCTACACCTTC. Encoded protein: CASSPGTPSLVYGYTF.

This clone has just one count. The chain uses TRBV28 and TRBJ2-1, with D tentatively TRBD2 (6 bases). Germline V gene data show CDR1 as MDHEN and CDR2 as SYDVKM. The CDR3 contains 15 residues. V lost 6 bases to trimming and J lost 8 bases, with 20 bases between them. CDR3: CASRPGTTRRDEQFF. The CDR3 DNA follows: TGTGCCAGCAGACCCGGGACGACTAGGCGGGATGAGCAGTTCTTC.

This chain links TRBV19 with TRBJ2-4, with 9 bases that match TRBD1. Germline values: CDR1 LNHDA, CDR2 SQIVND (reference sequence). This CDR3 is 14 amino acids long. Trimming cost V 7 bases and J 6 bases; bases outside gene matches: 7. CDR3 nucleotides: TGTGCCAGTATGACCGGGACAGGGCTAAACATTCAGTACTTC. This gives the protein CASMTGTGLNIQYF.

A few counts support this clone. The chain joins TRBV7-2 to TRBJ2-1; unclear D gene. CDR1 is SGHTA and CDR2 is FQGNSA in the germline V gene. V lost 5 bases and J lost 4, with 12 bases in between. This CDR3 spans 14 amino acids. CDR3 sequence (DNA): TGTGCCAGCAGCCCACTCGCGAGTTACAATGAGCAGTTCTTC. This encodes CASSPLASYNEQFF.

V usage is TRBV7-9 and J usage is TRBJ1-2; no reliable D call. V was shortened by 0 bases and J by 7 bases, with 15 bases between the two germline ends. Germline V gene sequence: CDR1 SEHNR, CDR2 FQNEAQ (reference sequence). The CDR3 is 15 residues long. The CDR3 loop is CASSLAFSPAGGYTF. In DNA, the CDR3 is TGTGCCAGCAGCTTAGCATTTTCCCCGGCGGGTGGCTACACCTTC.

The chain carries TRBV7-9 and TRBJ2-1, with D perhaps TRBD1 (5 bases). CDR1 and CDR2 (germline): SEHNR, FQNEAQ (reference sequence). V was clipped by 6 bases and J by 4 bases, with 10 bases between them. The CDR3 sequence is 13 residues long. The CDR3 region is CASRTTVYNEQFF. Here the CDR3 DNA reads TGTGCCAGCAGGACGACAGTATACAATGAGCAGTTCTTC.

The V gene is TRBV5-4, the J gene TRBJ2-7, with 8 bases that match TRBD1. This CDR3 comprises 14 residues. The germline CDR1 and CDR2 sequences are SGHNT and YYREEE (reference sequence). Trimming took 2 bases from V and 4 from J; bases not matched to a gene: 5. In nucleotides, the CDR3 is TGTGCCAGCAGCTTCGGACAGGGTTCATACGAGCAGTACTTC. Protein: CASSFGQGSYEQYF.

CDR3 DNA: TGTGCCAGTAGTATAGGGAAGTTCTCCTACGAGCAGTACTTC. It specifies CASSIGKFSYEQYF. This chain uses TRBV19 with TRBJ2-7; unclear D gene. The CDR3 runs to 14 residues. V was clipped by 1 base and J by 0 bases, with 7 bases between them. CDR1 is LNHDA and CDR2 is SQIVND in the germline V gene (reference sequence). Combining the CDR3 with reference TRBV19 and TRBJ2-7 gives the whole variable domain DGGITQSPKYLFRKEGQNVTLSCEQNLNHDAMYWYRQDPGQGLRLIYYSQIVNDFQKGDIAEGYSVSREKKESFPLTVTSAQKNPTAFYLCASSIGKFSYEQYFGPGTRLTVT.

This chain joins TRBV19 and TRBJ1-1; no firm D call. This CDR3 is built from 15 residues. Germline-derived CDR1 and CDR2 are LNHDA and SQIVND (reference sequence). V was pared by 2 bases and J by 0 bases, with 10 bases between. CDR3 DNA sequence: TGTGCCAGTAGTATACACGGCATAATGAACACTGAAGCTTTCTTT. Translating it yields CASSIHGIMNTEAFF.

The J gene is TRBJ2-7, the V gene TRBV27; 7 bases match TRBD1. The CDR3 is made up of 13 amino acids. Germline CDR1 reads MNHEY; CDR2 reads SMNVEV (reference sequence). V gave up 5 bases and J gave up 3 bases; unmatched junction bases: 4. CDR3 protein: CASSQGVFYEQYF. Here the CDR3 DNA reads TGTGCCAGCAGTCAGGGGGTGTTCTACGAGCAGTACTTC.